This T cell receptor beta chain originates from a study of T cells in tuberculosis. This CDR3 region has 14 residues. Germline CDR1 is SGDLS and CDR2 is YYNGEE. Trimming left V 0 bases short and J 2 bases short, with 9 bases between. Using immunoSEQ multiplex PCR, the repertoire was profiled, and TCRdb retains in-frame clones only, with some absent. The sample includes about 33,000 clones, roughly 85% of them seen just once. The time point here: new active TB diagnosis, blood taken before or within 7 days of starting treatment. V usage is TRBV9 and J usage is TRBJ2-7, with D tentatively TRBD2 (5 bases). The receptor was derived from an adult with tuberculosis. The sample consisted of PBMCs, taken at tuberculosis diagnosis. As DNA, the CDR3 is TGTGCCAGCAGCGTAGCTTACGGGACCTACGAGCAGTACTTC. This codes for CASSVAYGTYEQYF.